This T cell receptor (beta chain) was sequenced for a study of blood T cell repertoires in COVID-19. Produced via immunoSEQ multiplex PCR; TCRdb's table is partial and in-frame only. Among some 150,000 clones listed, around nine tenths were seen once. CDR3 length: 14 amino acids. With V trimmed by 10 bases and J by 2 bases, 9 bases remained unmatched. Germline V CDR1 and CDR2: LNHDA, SQIVND (reference sequence). The sequencing sample was made of peripheral blood. This chain uses TRBV19 with TRBJ2-5; 8 positions agree with TRBD2. The TCR was taken from a human donor in a cohort sampled during active COVID-19. The CDR3, as DNA: TGTGCCACCCGACCCGGCGGGGGGCAAGAGACCCAGTACTTC. Translating it yields CATRPGGGQETQYF.